This entry lists 29 T cell receptor beta chains sequenced from one sample in a study of radiotherapy plus CTLA-4 blockade in lung cancer. Assay: immunoSEQ multiplex PCR; the TCRdb copy retains only in-frame clones and omits some. The table shows 43,000 or so clones, with 73% occurring only once. This specimen was peripheral blood, taken from a patient treated with radiotherapy plus ipilimumab. These receptors came from a human donor with non-small cell lung cancer who had a complete response to radiotherapy plus ipilimumab.

V usage is TRBV18 and J usage is TRBJ2-7; 7 nucleotides agree with TRBD1. The CDR3 sequence is 12 residues long. The trim removed 3 bases at V and 5 bases at J, leaving 1 base unmatched. Germline V gene data show CDR1 as KGHSH and CDR2 as LQKENI. CDR3 in DNA: TGTGCCAGCTCACCCCAGGGGGACGAGCAGTACTTC. This encodes CASSPQGDEQYF.

In this sample, this clone turned up once. J is TRBJ2-7 and V is TRBV5-1; D remains ambiguous. This CDR3 contains 12 residues. Trimming shortened V by 1 base and J by 2 bases, and 4 bases separated the two germline ends. CDR1 is SGHRS and CDR2 is YFSETQ in the germline V gene. The CDR3 here is CASSLPAYEQYF. CDR3 bases: TGCGCCAGCAGCTTGCCAGCCTACGAGCAGTACTTC.

This chain joins TRBV2 and TRBJ1-1, with D possibly being TRBD1 (5 bases). The V gene lost 5 bases and the J gene lost 4 bases, with 14 bases spanning the gap. The length of the CDR3 is 14 residues. Germline V gene sequence: CDR1 SNHLY, CDR2 FYNNEI. The CDR3 DNA reads TGTGCCAGCAGTCTCTCTCGGGGGTCCACTGAAGCTTTCTTT. Residues: CASSLSRGSTEAFF.

This clone was seen a handful of times. The V and J genes are TRBV18 and TRBJ1-5, with unresolved D. V was clipped by 2 bases and J by 5 bases, with 13 bases between them. Germline V CDR1 and CDR2: KGHSH, LQKENI. CDR3 size: 15 residues. CDR3 region: CASSPTRPLDQPQHF. In nucleotides, the CDR3 is TGTGCCAGCTCACCAACGAGGCCCCTAGATCAGCCCCAGCATTTT.

Only a few counts were recorded for this clone. The chain uses TRBV29-1 and TRBJ2-5; D is uncertain. TRBJ2-7 matches the DNA end more closely, so the J call is doubtful. From germline, CDR1 is SQVTM and CDR2 ANQGSEA. CDR3 length equals 11 residues. CDR3 DNA: TGCAGCGTTGAAAAAAACTACGAGCAGTACTTC. This codes for CSVEKNYEQYF.

V is TRBV6-1 and J is TRBJ2-1, with 8 bases lining up with TRBD2. The V gene end was trimmed by 6 bases and the J gene end by 4 bases; junction bases not matched to a gene: 5. CDR3 length equals 14 residues. Per the germline V gene, CDR1 is MNHNS and CDR2 is SASEGT. DNA of the CDR3: TGTGCCAGCAGCCCCGGGACTAGATACAATGAGCAGTTCTTC. Residues: CASSPGTRYNEQFF.

The gene calls are TRBV7-2 and TRBJ2-3; 7 nucleotides agree with TRBD2. V dropped 2 bases and J dropped 3; count of bases not matched to a gene: 5. The CDR3 extends over 15 amino acids. Germline-derived CDR1 and CDR2 are SGHTA and FQGNSA. CDR3 nucleotides: TGTGCCAGCAGCTTACCGGGACTACAGACAGATACGCAGTATTTT. Translated: CASSLPGLQTDTQYF.

This clone has just one count. The chain couples TRBV6-4 to TRBJ2-7, with D perhaps TRBD1 (6 bases). V lost 4 bases, J lost 2 bases, and 18 bases lay in between. CDR1 and CDR2 from the germline V gene are MRHNA and SNTAGT. The CDR3 covers 16 residues. The CDR3 DNA is TGTGCCAGCAGTGGATTCAGGGGATATCAACCCTACGAGCAGTACTTC. This codes for CASSGFRGYQPYEQYF.

The chain joins TRBV25-1 to TRBJ2-6; D call uncertain. The ends were cut back, 2 bases at V and 2 bases at J, with 7 bases in the middle. CDR1 is MGHDK, CDR2 SYGVNS, per germline. The CDR3 consists of 15 residues. CDR3 nucleotide sequence: TGTGCCAGCAGTGAAAACGTAGCTGGGGCCAACGTCCTGACTTTC. Amino acids: CASSENVAGANVLTF.

The rearrangement joins TRBV10-3 to TRBJ1-1; 8 bases are a match to TRBD1. The CDR3 loop spans 13 amino acids. Trimming took 7 bases from V and 4 from J; bases not matched to a gene: 5. The germline gives CDR1 ENHRY, CDR2 SYGVKD. DNA for the CDR3: TGTGCCATCATGGACAGGGAGACCACTGAAGCTTTCTTT. Translating gives CAIMDRETTEAFF.

This clone was observed once. The chain carries TRBV6-5 and TRBJ1-1, with TRBD1 matching 11 bases. Germline V gene sequence: CDR1 MNHEY, CDR2 SVGAGI. The CDR3 spans 15 residues. After removal of 4 bases from V and 7 bases from J, the junction contained 8 bases not matched to a gene. This CDR3 is CASSWGTGGKNEAFF. CDR3 nucleotides: TGTGCCAGCAGTTGGGGGACAGGGGGTAAGAATGAAGCTTTCTTT.

The chain uses TRBV28 and TRBJ2-7; 7 nucleotides line up with TRBD1. The CDR3 is 14 residues long. Trimming at V came to 7 bases and at J to 2 bases, leaving 8 bases not matched to a gene. Per germline, CDR1 MDHEN and CDR2 SYDVKM. The CDR3 sequence: CASILRDSPYEQYF. CDR3 nucleotide sequence: TGTGCCAGCATCCTCCGGGACAGCCCCTACGAGCAGTACTTC.

This clone was recorded only once. The V and J genes are TRBV5-1 and TRBJ2-2; 8 nucleotides align to TRBD1. V gave up 2 bases and J gave up 3 bases; unmatched junction bases: 3. The germline CDR1 and CDR2 sequences are SGHRS and YFSETQ. The CDR3 runs 15 residues. The CDR3 spells CASSLGQGDTGELFF. CDR3 sequence (DNA): TGCGCCAGCAGCTTAGGACAGGGAGACACCGGGGAGCTGTTTTTT.

V is TRBV27 and J is TRBJ2-3; 7 bases agree with TRBD2. The length of the CDR3 is 14 residues. In germline, CDR1 is MNHEY, CDR2 SMNVEV (reference sequence). With V trimmed by 8 bases and J by 0 bases, 5 bases remained unmatched. CDR3 coding DNA: TGTGCCAGCGCGCGGGAGAGGAGCACAGATACGCAGTATTTT. Amino acid sequence: CASARERSTDTQYF.

The CDR3 sequence: CASSIQTVFDEQFF. For the CDR3, the DNA is TGTGCCAGTAGTATCCAGACAGTGTTTGATGAGCAGTTCTTC. J is TRBJ2-1 and V is TRBV19, with TRBD1 as a possible D gene (5 bases). Germline assignment: CDR1 LNHDA and CDR2 SQIVND (reference sequence). V shed 3 bases and J shed 8 bases, with 14 bases lying between them. This CDR3 region has 14 residues.

The chain is built from TRBV28 and TRBJ2-7; 7 bases map to TRBD1. CDR1 is MDHEN, CDR2 SYDVKM, per germline. The CDR3 is 15 amino acids. V lost 4 bases, J lost 0 bases, and 6 bases stayed unmatched. CDR3 nucleotides: TGTGCCAGCAGTTCCCATCGACAGGGCTCCTACGAGCAGTACTTC. Its translation: CASSSHRQGSYEQYF. Using reference TRBV28 and TRBJ2-7 for the parts outside the CDR3, the full variable domain is DVKVTQSSRYLVKRTGEKVFLECVQDMDHENMFWYRQDPGLGLRLIYFSYDVKMKEKGDIPEGYSVSREKKERFSLILESASTNQTSMYLCASSSHRQGSYEQYFGPGTRLTVT.

The J gene is TRBJ1-1, the V gene TRBV7-6, with unresolved D. Trimming removed 3 bases from V and 4 bases from J, with 12 bases in between. CDR1 and CDR2 (germline): SGHVS, FNYEAQ. This CDR3 contains 14 residues. The CDR3 bases are TGTGCCAGCAGCTTCAGGCCCTTTTCCACTGAAGCTTTCTTT. Protein sequence: CASSFRPFSTEAFF.

This chain connects TRBV4-2 to TRBJ1-3; tentatively, D is TRBD1 (6 bases). Trimming left V 0 bases short and J 0 bases short, with 15 bases between. The CDR3 is 18 amino acids. Germline V gene sequence: CDR1 LGHNA, CDR2 YNFKEQ. The CDR3 spells CASSQETTGRFSGNTIYF. The CDR3 region has the DNA TGTGCCAGCAGCCAAGAAACGACAGGCCGCTTCTCTGGAAACACCATATATTTT.

The chain has TRBV4-2 and TRBJ1-1; the D is unclear. Between the trimmed V and J ends, which lost 7 bases and 4 bases, there was a span of 19 bases. The CDR3 is 15 amino acids. Germline CDR1 LGHNA, CDR2 YNFKEQ. CDR3 in amino acids: CASTKGGGSSTEAFF. The CDR3 bases are TGTGCCAGCACCAAAGGCGGAGGATCGAGCACTGAAGCTTTCTTT.

In the case of this clone: One end of the junction does not line up with germline, which may come from a read error. Other DNA sequences in the same sample also yield this CDR3. J is TRBJ1-6 and V is TRBV30; D possibly corresponds to TRBD1 (5 bases). The CDR3 covers 15 residues. Germline-derived CDR1 and CDR2 are GTSNPN and SVGIG (reference sequence). The CDR3 reads CAWSVGHVYNSPLHF. For the CDR3, the DNA is TGCGCCTGGAGTGTGGGGCACGTCTATAATTCACCCCTCCACTTT.

The rearrangement uses TRBV27 and TRBJ1-5, with a tentative D call TRBD1 (5 bases). Trimming pared 2 bases from V and 3 bases from J, leaving 8 bases between. Germline values: CDR1 MNHEY, CDR2 SMNVEV (reference sequence). The CDR3 totals 14 residues. The CDR3 nucleotides are TGTGCCAGCAGTTTACAGGGATACAATCAGCCCCAGCATTTT. Its translation: CASSLQGYNQPQHF.

The CDR3 is CASSLMPGGPEAFF. CDR3 nucleotide sequence: TGTGCCAGTAGTTTGATGCCCGGAGGCCCTGAAGCTTTCTTT. The rearrangement joins TRBV19 to TRBJ1-1; unclear D gene. The germline CDR1 and CDR2 sequences are LNHDA and SQIVND (reference sequence). CDR3 length equals 14 residues. V lost 5 bases, J lost 6 bases, and 16 bases lay in between. Variable domain in full (rest from reference TRBV19 and TRBJ1-1): DGGITQSPKYLFRKEGQNVTLSCEQNLNHDAMYWYRQDPGQGLRLIYYSQIVNDFQKGDIAEGYSVSREKKESFPLTVTSAQKNPTAFYLCASSLMPGGPEAFFGQGTRLTVV.

The chain joins TRBV28 to TRBJ2-4; D perhaps matches TRBD2 (5 bases). This CDR3 has 14 amino acids. Looked up from germline, CDR1 is MDHEN and CDR2 is SYDVKM. The V end was cut by 9 bases, the J end by 9 bases, with 21 bases between. The CDR3 here is CARADGNPALIQYF. In DNA, the CDR3 is TGTGCCAGGGCCGACGGGAATCCCGCCCTCATTCAGTACTTC.

The chain employs TRBV18 and TRBJ2-3; D gene unclear. Trimming pared 3 bases from V and 0 bases from J, leaving 7 bases between. Per germline, CDR1 KGHSH and CDR2 LQKENI. This CDR3 is 14 amino acids long. The CDR3 DNA sequence: TGTGCCAGCTCACCCCGGTTAAGCACAGATACGCAGTATTTT. Protein sequence: CASSPRLSTDTQYF.

This rearrangement joins TRBV7-2 to TRBJ2-2; no reliable D call. V was pared by 0 bases and J by 8 bases, with 7 bases between. The germline V gene encodes CDR1 SGHTA and CDR2 FQGNSA. The CDR3 is made up of 13 amino acids. CDR3 sequence: CASSLATRGELFF. In DNA form, the CDR3 reads TGTGCCAGCAGCTTAGCTACCAGGGGGGAGCTGTTTTTT.

The chain uses TRBV28 and TRBJ2-3; TRBD2 matches 9 bases. V lost 3 bases, J lost 7 bases, and 14 bases stayed unmatched. Per the germline V gene, CDR1 is MDHEN and CDR2 is SYDVKM. The CDR3 has 17 amino acids. CDR3 residues: CASSLISGGRASNTQYF. The CDR3 bases are TGTGCCAGCAGTTTGATATCGGGCGGGAGGGCCTCGAATACGCAGTATTTT.

This clone has just a few counts. The chain joins TRBV5-1 to TRBJ1-3; D ambiguous. The CDR3 length is 17 residues. V lost 0 bases and J lost 0, with 13 bases in between. The germline CDR1 and CDR2 sequences are SGHRS and YFSETQ. The DNA for the CDR3 is TGCGCCAGCAGCTTGGGGCGAGGGCAGAGCTCTGGAAACACCATATATTTT. It translates to CASSLGRGQSSGNTIYF.

V is TRBV5-5 and J is TRBJ1-5; D is undetermined. The CDR3 runs 15 residues. The germline V gene has CDR1 SGHKS and CDR2 YYEKEE (reference sequence). The V end lost 0 bases, the J end lost 7 bases, and 14 bases lay between the germline ends. This CDR3 reads CASSLEGGRRQPQHF. The CDR3 DNA follows: TGTGCCAGCAGCTTGGAGGGCGGGAGGCGCCAGCCCCAGCATTTT. The whole variable domain, remainder taken from reference TRBV5-5 and TRBJ1-5, is DAGVTQSPTHLIKTRGQQVTLRCSPISGHKSVSWYQQVLGQGPQFIFQYYEKEERGRGNFPDRFSARQFPNYSSELNVNALLLGDSALYLCASSLEGGRRQPQHFGDGTRLSIL.

This clone has only one observation. The chain employs TRBV5-1 and TRBJ2-3; TRBD1 matches at 8 bases. Germline V gene lookup returns CDR1 SGHRS and CDR2 YFSETQ. Trimming cost V 0 bases and J 0 bases; bases outside gene matches: 3. There are 16 residues in the CDR3. CDR3 protein: CASSLGTGPSTDTQYF. DNA of the CDR3: TGCGCCAGCAGCTTGGGGACAGGGCCTAGCACAGATACGCAGTATTTT. Full variable domain (missing parts from reference TRBV5-1 and TRBJ2-3): KAGVTQTPRYLIKTRGQQVTLSCSPISGHRSVSWYQQTPGQGLQFLFEYFSETQRNKGNFPGRFSGRQFSNSRSEMNVSTLELGDSALYLCASSLGTGPSTDTQYFGPGTRLTVL.